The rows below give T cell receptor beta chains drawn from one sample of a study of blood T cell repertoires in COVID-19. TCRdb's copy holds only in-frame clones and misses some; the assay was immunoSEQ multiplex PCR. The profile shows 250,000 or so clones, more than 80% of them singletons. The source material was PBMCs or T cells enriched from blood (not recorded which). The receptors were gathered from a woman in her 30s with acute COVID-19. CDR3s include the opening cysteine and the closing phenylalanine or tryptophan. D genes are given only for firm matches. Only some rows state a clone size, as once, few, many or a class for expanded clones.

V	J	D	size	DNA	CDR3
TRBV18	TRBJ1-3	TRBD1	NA	TGTGCCAGCTCACCGACAGGGGACTCTGGAAACACCATATATTTT	CASSPTGDSGNTIYF
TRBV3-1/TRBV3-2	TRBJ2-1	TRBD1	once	TGTGCCAGCAGCCGTGGACAGGTCCACAATGAGCAGTTCTTC	CASSRGQVHNEQFF
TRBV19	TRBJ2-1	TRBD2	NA	TGTGCCAGTAGTATGTTTGCGGGAGTTAACAATGAGCAGTTCTTC	CASSMFAGVNNEQFF
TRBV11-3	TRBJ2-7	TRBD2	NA	TGTGCCAGCAGCTTAGACGGGGATAGCGGGAGTTACGAGCAGTACTTC	CASSLDGDSGSYEQYF
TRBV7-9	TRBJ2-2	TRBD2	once	TGTGCCAGCAGCTTAGATTGGGGACTAGCCGACACCGGGGAGCTGTTTTTT	CASSLDWGLADTGELFF
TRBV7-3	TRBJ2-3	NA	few	TGTGCCAGCAGCATCGGCACAGATACGCAGTATTTT	CASSIGTDTQYF
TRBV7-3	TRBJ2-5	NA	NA	TGTGCCAGCAGCTTAAGTGACAAAGAGACCCAGTACTTC	CASSLSDKETQYF
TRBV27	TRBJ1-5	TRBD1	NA	TGTGCCAGCAGAGACAGGGGGCGGATAGGTGATCAGCCCCAGCATTTT	CASRDRGRIGDQPQHF
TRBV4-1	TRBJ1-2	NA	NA	TGCGCCAGCAGCCTACAGGGAGCAGATGGCTACACCTTC	CASSLQGADGYTF
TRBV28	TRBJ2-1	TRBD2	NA	TGTGCCAGCGACGGGACTAGCAACTTCAATGAGCAGTTCTTC	CASDGTSNFNEQFF
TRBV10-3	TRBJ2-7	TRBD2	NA	TGTGCCATCAGTACCCCGGGACTAGCGGACTACGAGCAGTACTTC	CAISTPGLADYEQYF
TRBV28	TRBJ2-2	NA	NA	TGTGCCAGCAGCTTGGGCAGCTCCTACACCGGGGAGCTGTTTTTT	CASSLGSSYTGELFF
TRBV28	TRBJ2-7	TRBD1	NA	TGTGCCAGCAGCCCCTCTGACTGGACAGGGGCCAAGCCGCCTAACGAGCAGTACTTC	CASSPSDWTGAKPPNEQYF
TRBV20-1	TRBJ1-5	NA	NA	TGCAGTGCGTCAGAAGATCAGCCCCAGCATTTT	CSASEDQPQHF
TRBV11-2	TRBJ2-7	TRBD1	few	TGTGCCAGCAGGTACCTTACAGGGGGTGTCAACGAGCAGTACTTC	CASRYLTGGVNEQYF
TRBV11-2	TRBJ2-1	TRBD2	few	TGTGCCAGCAGCTTAGGGGTTAGCGGGAGGGCTCTGTTCTTC	CASSLGVSGRALFF
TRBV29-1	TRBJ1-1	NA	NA	TGCAGCGTTGTGGATTCGGGGACTGAAGCTTTCTTT	CSVVDSGTEAFF
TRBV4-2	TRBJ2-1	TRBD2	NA	TGTGCCAGCAGCTCACCTAGCGGGCTCTCCTACAATGAGCAGTTCTTC	CASSSPSGLSYNEQFF
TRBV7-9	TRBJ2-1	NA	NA	TGTGCCAGCAGCTTAGGGACAGACAATGAGCAGTTCTTC	CASSLGTDNEQFF
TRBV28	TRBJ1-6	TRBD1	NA	TGTGCCAGCAGTTTAATGGACAGGGACTTCTCACCCCTCCACTTT	CASSLMDRDFSPLHF
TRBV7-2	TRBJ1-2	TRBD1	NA	TGTGCCAGCAGCCGGGACAGCTATGGCTACACCTTC	CASSRDSYGYTF
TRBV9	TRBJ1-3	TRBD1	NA	TGTGCCAGCAGCGTAGCCACAGACAGGGATGGAAAGGACACCATATATTTT	CASSVATDRDGKDTIYF
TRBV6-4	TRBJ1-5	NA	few	TGTGCCAGCAGTGAGGGCAGCAATCAGCCCCAGCATTTT	CASSEGSNQPQHF
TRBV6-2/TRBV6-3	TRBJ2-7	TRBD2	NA	TGTGCCAGCAGTTACCCCGGGGCCGGGACTAGCGGGAGTTACGAGCAGTACTTC	CASSYPGAGTSGSYEQYF
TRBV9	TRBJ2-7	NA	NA	TGTGCCAGCAGCGTAGCGGCATCGGGAGAGCTGTACGAGCAGTACTTC	CASSVAASGELYEQYF
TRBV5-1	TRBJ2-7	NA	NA	TGCGCCAGCAGCTTGGTTGGCGGAACCTACGAGCAGTACTTC	CASSLVGGTYEQYF
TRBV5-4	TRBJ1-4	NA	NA	TGTGCCAGCAGCTTGGCAGGGGAAAGTGAAAAACTGTTTTTT	CASSLAGESEKLFF
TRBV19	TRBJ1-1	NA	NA	TGTGCCAGTAGTATCGCAGGCAGCTCAGGTGAAGCTTTCTTT	CASSIAGSSGEAFF
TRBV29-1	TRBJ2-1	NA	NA	TGCAGCGTTGTGGGGACTAATGAGCAGTTCTTC	CSVVGTNEQFF
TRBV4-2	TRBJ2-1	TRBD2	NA	TGTGCCAGCAGCCAAGATGGACTAGCGGGAGGATACAATGAGCAGTTCTTC	CASSQDGLAGGYNEQFF
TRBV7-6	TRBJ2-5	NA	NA	TGTGCCAGCAGCTTATCGCTAGCTGAGACCCAGTACTTC	CASSLSLAETQYF
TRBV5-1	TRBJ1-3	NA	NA	TGCGCCAGCAGCCCCCAAGGGGCAGAGTCTGGAAACACCATATATTTT	CASSPQGAESGNTIYF
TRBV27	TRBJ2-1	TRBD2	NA	TGTGCCAGCAGTCCCCTGACTAGCGGTAATGAGCAGTTCTTC	CASSPLTSGNEQFF
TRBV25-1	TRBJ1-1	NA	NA	TGTGCCAGCAGTGCAAAGTGGGCTTCGAACACTGAAGCTTTCTTT	CASSAKWASNTEAFF
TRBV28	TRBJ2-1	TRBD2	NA	TGTGCCAGCAGTACGGGACTAGCGGTGGGAGAGCAGTTCTTC	CASSTGLAVGEQFF
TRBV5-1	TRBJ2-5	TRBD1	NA	TGCGCCAGCAGCGGGGGACAGGGGGCGCGGGAGGCCCAGTACTTC	CASSGGQGAREAQYF
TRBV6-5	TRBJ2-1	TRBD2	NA	TGTGCCAGCATCTCCACCCTAGCGGAGAAGGGTGAGCAGTTCTTC	CASISTLAEKGEQFF
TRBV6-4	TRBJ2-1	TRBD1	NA	TGTGCCAGCAGTCCCGGACAGGCCTACAATGAGCAGTTCTTC	CASSPGQAYNEQFF
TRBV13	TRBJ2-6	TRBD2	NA	TGTGCCAGCAGCGCTCTAGGACTAGCGGCAAACTCTGGGGCCAACGTCCTGACTTTC	CASSALGLAANSGANVLTF
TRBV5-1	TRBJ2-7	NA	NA	TGCGCCAGCAGCTTGGCCTTACAGGTCTACGAGCAGTACTTC	CASSLALQVYEQYF